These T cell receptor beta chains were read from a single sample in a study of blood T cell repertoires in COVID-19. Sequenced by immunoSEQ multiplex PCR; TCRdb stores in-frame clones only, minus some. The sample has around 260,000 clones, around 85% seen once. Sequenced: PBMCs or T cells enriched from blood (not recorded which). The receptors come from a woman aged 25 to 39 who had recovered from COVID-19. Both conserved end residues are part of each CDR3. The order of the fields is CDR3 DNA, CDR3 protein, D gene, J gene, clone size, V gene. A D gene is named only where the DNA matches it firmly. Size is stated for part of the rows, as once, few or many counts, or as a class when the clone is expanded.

cdr3_nt: TGTGCCAGCAGTGGCCCTTGGGGGGTCAAAAACATTCAGTACTTC; cdr3_aa: CASSGPWGVKNIQYF; d_call: -; j_call: TRBJ2-4; clone_size: -; v_call: TRBV2
cdr3_nt: TGTGCCATCCGAGGGTTGCAAGAGACCCAGTACTTC; cdr3_aa: CAIRGLQETQYF; d_call: -; j_call: TRBJ2-5; clone_size: -; v_call: TRBV10-3
cdr3_nt: TGTGCCAGCGGAGACGGCAGCGAATTCTATGGCTACACCTTC; cdr3_aa: CASGDGSEFYGYTF; d_call: -; j_call: TRBJ1-2; clone_size: -; v_call: TRBV7-2
cdr3_nt: TGTGCCAGCAGCTTAACAGGGACCGGACTTAATGAAAAACTGTTTTTT; cdr3_aa: CASSLTGTGLNEKLFF; d_call: -; j_call: TRBJ1-4; clone_size: -; v_call: TRBV7-6
cdr3_nt: TGTGCCACCAGTGACTTTGACAGGTCCTATGGCTACACCTTC; cdr3_aa: CATSDFDRSYGYTF; d_call: -; j_call: TRBJ1-2; clone_size: few; v_call: TRBV24-1
cdr3_nt: TGTGCCAGCAGCTTAAGAAAATCAGCTTCAGCGGAAGCTTTCTTT; cdr3_aa: CASSLRKSASAEAFF; d_call: -; j_call: TRBJ1-1; clone_size: -; v_call: TRBV7-8
cdr3_nt: TGTGCCAGCAGCTTAGGGATACTAAACACTGAAGCTTTCTTT; cdr3_aa: CASSLGILNTEAFF; d_call: -; j_call: TRBJ1-1; clone_size: -; v_call: TRBV11-2
cdr3_nt: TGTGCCAGCAGCCCACAGGTGCTCGTAGAAAAACTGTTTTTT; cdr3_aa: CASSPQVLVEKLFF; d_call: -; j_call: TRBJ1-4; clone_size: once; v_call: TRBV7-6
cdr3_nt: TGTGCCAGCAGGGGGCTAGCGGAGCTGCGCACAGATACGCAGTATTTT; cdr3_aa: CASRGLAELRTDTQYF; d_call: TRBD2; j_call: TRBJ2-3; clone_size: -; v_call: TRBV2
cdr3_nt: TGTGCCAGCAGCTTAGTGAGAGGGAACACTGAAGCTTTCTTT; cdr3_aa: CASSLVRGNTEAFF; d_call: -; j_call: TRBJ1-1; clone_size: -; v_call: TRBV7-9
cdr3_nt: TGTGCCAGTCAGCTGGGGAGGGGCACCTACGAGCAGTACTTC; cdr3_aa: CASQLGRGTYEQYF; d_call: TRBD2; j_call: TRBJ2-7; clone_size: -; v_call: TRBV19
cdr3_nt: TGTGCCAGCAGCTTAGCAGAGGTCACTGAAGCTTTCTTT; cdr3_aa: CASSLAEVTEAFF; d_call: -; j_call: TRBJ1-1; clone_size: -; v_call: TRBV11-2
cdr3_nt: TGTGCCAGCAGTTTACGGGGGTCTGAAAAACTGTTTTTT; cdr3_aa: CASSLRGSEKLFF; d_call: -; j_call: TRBJ1-4; clone_size: -; v_call: TRBV12-3/TRBV12-4
cdr3_nt: TGTGCCAGCAGCTTCACCCCAGGGGGCGCGGGGACTGAAGCTTTCTTT; cdr3_aa: CASSFTPGGAGTEAFF; d_call: TRBD1; j_call: TRBJ1-1; clone_size: -; v_call: TRBV7-2
cdr3_nt: TGCGCCAGCAGCTTGGGGACAGCACCTAACTATGGCTACACCTTC; cdr3_aa: CASSLGTAPNYGYTF; d_call: -; j_call: TRBJ1-2; clone_size: -; v_call: TRBV5-1
cdr3_nt: TGCGCCAGCAGCCAAGATTCCGGTTACGAGCAGTACTTC; cdr3_aa: CASSQDSGYEQYF; d_call: -; j_call: TRBJ2-7; clone_size: -; v_call: TRBV4-1
cdr3_nt: TGCAGCGTTGTGGGGCGGGAAAGCTCCTACAATGAGCAGTTCTTC; cdr3_aa: CSVVGRESSYNEQFF; d_call: -; j_call: TRBJ2-1; clone_size: -; v_call: TRBV29-1
cdr3_nt: TGTGCCATACAGGGAAGCAATCAGCCCCAGCATTTT; cdr3_aa: CAIQGSNQPQHF; d_call: -; j_call: TRBJ1-5; clone_size: -; v_call: TRBV6-5
cdr3_nt: TGTGCCACCAGTGATCGGAGCTCTGGAAACACCATATATTTT; cdr3_aa: CATSDRSSGNTIYF; d_call: -; j_call: TRBJ1-3; clone_size: -; v_call: TRBV24-1
cdr3_nt: TGTGCCATCAAGGGAATAACAGGGGCGGACTATGGCTACACCTTC; cdr3_aa: CAIKGITGADYGYTF; d_call: TRBD1; j_call: TRBJ1-2; clone_size: -; v_call: TRBV10-3
cdr3_nt: TGCACCAGCACTACCTACGAGCAGTACTTC; cdr3_aa: CTSTTYEQYF; d_call: -; j_call: TRBJ2-7; clone_size: -; v_call: TRBV1
cdr3_nt: TGTGCCAGCAGCCAACTAGTCGGGTATGGCTACACCTTC; cdr3_aa: CASSQLVGYGYTF; d_call: -; j_call: TRBJ1-2; clone_size: -; v_call: TRBV16
cdr3_nt: TGTGCCAGCAGCGTGGGGAGGGGAGGGGAGACCCAGTACTTC; cdr3_aa: CASSVGRGGETQYF; d_call: TRBD2; j_call: TRBJ2-5; clone_size: -; v_call: TRBV9
cdr3_nt: TGTGCCAGCAGTTACTCGAGTTACTATGGCTACACCTTC; cdr3_aa: CASSYSSYYGYTF; d_call: -; j_call: TRBJ1-2; clone_size: -; v_call: TRBV6-5
cdr3_nt: TGCGCCAGCAGTGGAGGAGACTGCTATGGCTACACCTTC; cdr3_aa: CASSGGDCYGYTF; d_call: -; j_call: TRBJ1-2; clone_size: -; v_call: TRBV23-1
cdr3_nt: TGTGCCAGCAGTCTCCCCCAGGGGGCTTCACCCCTCCACTTT; cdr3_aa: CASSLPQGASPLHF; d_call: TRBD1; j_call: TRBJ1-6; clone_size: -; v_call: TRBV28
cdr3_nt: TGTGCCAGCAGCTTGGGGGAGCGCCACTATCGGTATCAGCCCCAGCATTTT; cdr3_aa: CASSLGERHYRYQPQHF; d_call: -; j_call: TRBJ1-5; clone_size: -; v_call: TRBV5-5
cdr3_nt: TGCAGTGCTAGTGCTAGCGGGAGGGCGAATGAGCAGTTCTTC; cdr3_aa: CSASASGRANEQFF; d_call: TRBD2; j_call: TRBJ2-1; clone_size: -; v_call: TRBV20-1
cdr3_nt: TGTGCCTGGAGCCTCGGACACCACTACGAGCAGTACTTC; cdr3_aa: CAWSLGHHYEQYF; d_call: -; j_call: TRBJ2-7; clone_size: -; v_call: TRBV30
cdr3_nt: TGCAGCGCCCCGACAGGGAGCGGCTATGGCTACACCTTC; cdr3_aa: CSAPTGSGYGYTF; d_call: TRBD1; j_call: TRBJ1-2; clone_size: -; v_call: TRBV29-1
cdr3_nt: TGCGCCAGCAGCTTGGGGATGGCAGGCGAAAAACTGTTTTTT; cdr3_aa: CASSLGMAGEKLFF; d_call: -; j_call: TRBJ1-4; clone_size: -; v_call: TRBV5-1
cdr3_nt: TGTGCCTGGAGTGTAAGCGGAAACACCATATATTTT; cdr3_aa: CAWSVSGNTIYF; d_call: -; j_call: TRBJ1-3; clone_size: -; v_call: TRBV30
cdr3_nt: TGTGCCAGCAGTTTTTGGGGGGGTGAGCAGTTCTTC; cdr3_aa: CASSFWGGEQFF; d_call: TRBD2; j_call: TRBJ2-1; clone_size: -; v_call: TRBV28
cdr3_nt: TGCGCCAGCAGTGACCGGGCGGGAGGGCCCGACGAGCAGTACTTC; cdr3_aa: CASSDRAGGPDEQYF; d_call: TRBD2; j_call: TRBJ2-7; clone_size: -; v_call: TRBV10-1
cdr3_nt: TGTGCCAGTACGCATTTGGCTAGGAACACCGGGGAGCTGTTTTTT; cdr3_aa: CASTHLARNTGELFF; d_call: -; j_call: TRBJ2-2; clone_size: -; v_call: TRBV19
cdr3_nt: TGTGCCAGTAGTCCGGACTCGCTCTACGAGCAGTACTTC; cdr3_aa: CASSPDSLYEQYF; d_call: -; j_call: TRBJ2-7; clone_size: -; v_call: TRBV19
cdr3_nt: TGTGCCAGCAGCCCTCAGGGGAGACATGAAAAACTGTTTTTT; cdr3_aa: CASSPQGRHEKLFF; d_call: -; j_call: TRBJ1-4; clone_size: -; v_call: TRBV11-3
cdr3_nt: TGTGCCAGCAGCTACGAAGGGACAGGGGTAACCTACGAGCAGTACTTC; cdr3_aa: CASSYEGTGVTYEQYF; d_call: TRBD1; j_call: TRBJ2-7; clone_size: -; v_call: TRBV7-9